The following is a T cell receptor (beta chain) sequence with its context. The antigen is not known. TCRdb's copy holds only in-frame clones and misses some; the assay was immunoSEQ multiplex PCR. The sample lists 18,000 or so clones; 70% to 75% were seen once. These data belong to a study of somatic mutations in cytotoxic T cells in rheumatoid arthritis. Study-level results: Among patients with rheumatoid arthritis, but not healthy controls, CD8+ clonality increased with age.

This CDR3 spans 14 amino acids. Germline V CDR1 and CDR2: MNHNS, SASEGT. Trimming stripped 5 bases from V and 1 base from J, with 11 bases between. The study pulled out CD4+ and CD8+ cells with positive magnetic bead selection and then checked their purity by flow cytometry. The receptor's source is a woman aged 55-75 years in good health. The genes are TRBV6-1 and TRBJ1-1, with D uncertain. The sequencing sample was made of CD8+ T cells sorted from blood. This chain's CDR3 is CASSPLMENTEAFF. The CDR3 nucleotides are TGTGCCAGCAGTCCCCTCATGGAGAACACTGAAGCTTTCTTT.